A single T cell receptor (beta chain) is shown here with its context. Its antigen is not known. The data originate from a study of T cell responses to AZD1222 COVID-19 vaccine. Germline V gene lookup returns CDR1 MGHDK and CDR2 SYGVNS. The CDR3 runs 15 residues. Unmatched junction bases numbered 8, after V lost 5 bases and J lost 10 bases. Overall study findings and caveats: Spike-specific TCR breadth and depth both grew after two AZD1222 doses.

Profiled with immunoSEQ multiplex PCR; TCRdb holds only in-frame clones, not every one. The profile shows about 150,000 clones, roughly nine tenths of them singletons. The sequencing used peripheral blood, collected 28 days after the second dose of the MenACWY control vaccine. The chain carries TRBV25-1 and TRBJ1-6; 10 bases match TRBD1. The receptor's source is an adult who received the MenACWY meningococcal vaccine as a control. The CDR3 bases are TGTGCCAGCAGTATCCCCGGGACAGGGGACTCACCCCTCCACTTT. Residues: CASSIPGTGDSPLHF. The entire variable domain, with the rest obtained from reference TRBV25-1 and TRBJ1-6, is as follows: EADIYQTPRYLVIGTGKKITLECSQTMGHDKMYWYQQDPGMELHLIHYSYGVNSTEKGDLSSESTVSRIRTEHFPLTLESARPSHTSQYLCASSIPGTGDSPLHFGNGTRLTVT.